The source of this T cell receptor (beta chain) is a study of technical replicates of blood from a few donors. This clone was detected once. The protocol was immunoSEQ multiplex PCR, while the TCRdb copy is restricted to in-frame clones and leaves out a portion. The repertoire holds approximately 87,000 clones, with 85% to 95% as singletons. Sample: T cells isolated from PBMCs. The sequence came from a human donor in good health.

CDR3 residues: CASSGPGLGETQYF. CDR3 bases: TGTGCCAGCAGCGGACCGGGACTAGGAGAGACCCAGTACTTC. V usage is TRBV5-4 and J usage is TRBJ2-5; 8 bases are shared with TRBD2. Germline CDR1 and CDR2: SGHNT and YYREEE (reference sequence). The V and J ends lost 4 bases and 4 bases, in that order; junction bases with no gene match: 6. This CDR3 spans 14 amino acids.